This TCR beta chain is drawn from a study of blood T cell repertoires in COVID-19. This CDR3 contains 14 residues. Germline V gene sequence: CDR1 SGHTA, CDR2 FQGTGA. V dropped 8 bases and J dropped 9; count of bases not matched to a gene: 10. The assay was immunoSEQ multiplex PCR, and TCRdb's table has in-frame clones only and misses some. The data contain 150,000 to 200,000 clones, around 90% of them seen just once; the ten biggest clones take up around 2%. Material for sequencing was PBMCs or T cells enriched from blood (not recorded which). The chain combines TRBV7-3 with TRBJ2-1; 10 bases agree with TRBD1. This clonotype was sampled from a woman aged 25 to 39 who had recovered from COVID-19. The CDR3 is CASREDRGLGEQFF. CDR3 DNA sequence: TGTGCCAGCCGAGAAGACAGGGGGCTCGGTGAGCAGTTCTTC.